This entry lists 8 T cell receptor beta chains sequenced from one sample in a study of post-analysis software for immune sequencing data. Incorporated into the TCR beta cDNA libraries were unique molecular identifiers, which served to reduce PCR and sequencing biases. TCRdb re-called the PCR reads with MiXCR, one entry per CDR3 protein. The sample consists of about half a million distinct CDR3 sequences, roughly 46% of them appearing once. Which antigens these TCRs recognize remains unknown. Study results and limitations: TRBV5-6, TRBV5-1 and TRBV20-1 belonged to a set of about 5 TRBV segments that were more frequent in patients than controls.

Sample: blood. These receptors came from a girl aged 10-17 years with multiple sclerosis.

V usage is TRBV7-9 and J usage is TRBJ2-3; perhaps TRBD2 as D (6 bases). Germline CDR1 is SEHNR and CDR2 is FQNEAQ (reference sequence). V lost 4 bases and J lost 3, with 14 bases in between. This CDR3 has 15 residues. CDR3 residues: CASSSNKGRTDTQYF. Written as DNA, the CDR3 is TGTGCCAGCAGCTCTAATAAGGGGAGGACAGATACGCAGTATTTT.

The gene calls are TRBV28 and TRBJ2-7; a possible D gene is TRBD2 (6 bases). The CDR3 consists of 14 residues. Trimming pared 5 bases from V and 2 bases from J, leaving 13 bases between. Germline V gene data show CDR1 as MDHEN and CDR2 as SYDVKM. The CDR3 coding sequence is TGTGCCAGCAGTCCCCGGAGGGCGCCCTACGAGCAGTACTTC. This translates into CASSPRRAPYEQYF.

This clonotype has just a few counts. The CDR3 region is CASSPRGDRLGNIQYF. The DNA of the CDR3 is TGTGCCAGCAGCCCACGCGGCGACAGGTTAGGAAACATTCAGTACTTC. The chain joins TRBV9 to TRBJ2-4; D perhaps matches TRBD1 (6 bases). This CDR3 is 16 amino acids long. Germline V lookup: CDR1 SGDLS, CDR2 YYNGEE. Trimming left V 4 bases short and J 6 bases short, with 20 bases between.

The chain links TRBV20-1 to TRBJ2-7; TRBD2 agrees at 9 bases. The CDR3 sequence is 14 residues long. Germline CDR1 DFQATT, CDR2 SNEGSKA (reference sequence). J was trimmed by 2 bases and V by 3 bases; bases with no gene match: 5. The CDR3 DNA reads as TGCAGTGCTAGCGGACTAGCGAACACCTACGAGCAGTACTTC. This gives the protein CSASGLANTYEQYF.

The V gene is TRBV2, the J gene TRBJ2-2, with D possibly matching TRBD1 (5 bases). Germline CDR1 is SNHLY and CDR2 is FYNNEI. This CDR3 region has 15 residues. Trimming removed 3 bases at V and 0 bases at J, with 8 bases between. The CDR3 loop reads CASSEGLSNTGELFF. For the CDR3, the DNA is TGTGCCAGCAGTGAGGGGCTGTCGAACACCGGGGAGCTGTTTTTT.

This clonotype was picked up a small number of times. V is TRBV20-1 and J is TRBJ2-3; D unresolved. The CDR3 is made up of 12 amino acids. Germline CDR1 and CDR2: DFQATT and SNEGSKA (reference sequence). V dropped 6 bases and J dropped 8 bases, with 15 bases sitting between them. CDR3 DNA sequence: TGCAGTGCCACAATCCCCGAACCTACGCAGTATTTT. It encodes CSATIPEPTQYF.

The genes are TRBV27 and TRBJ2-5; 13 bases align to TRBD2. Looked up from germline, CDR1 is MNHEY and CDR2 is SMNVEV (reference sequence). The CDR3 is 15 amino acids. Trimming cost V 6 bases and J 5 bases; bases outside gene matches: 6. CDR3 sequence reads: CASRTTSGRRETQYF. In DNA form, the CDR3 reads TGTGCCAGCAGGACGACTAGCGGGAGGAGGGAGACCCAGTACTTC.

The chain is built from TRBV20-1 and TRBJ2-7, with 7 bases aligning to TRBD1. Germline values: CDR1 DFQATT, CDR2 SNEGSKA (reference sequence). V shed 7 bases, J shed 0 bases, and the junction held 9 bases outside the gene matches. CDR3 length equals 14 residues. This CDR3 reads CSVLGTASSYEQYF. The CDR3 DNA follows: TGCAGTGTCCTTGGGACAGCGAGCTCCTACGAGCAGTACTTC.